Listed here are 15 T cell receptor beta chains from one sample, sequenced in a study of beta chain features in type 1 diabetes. Every isolated RNA sample was fully reverse transcribed, so sequencing captured expressed TCRB transcripts. Produced via immunoSEQ multiplex PCR; TCRdb's table is partial and in-frame only. This table has a few hundred thousand clones, over 10% appearing once. Sequenced: naive CD4+ T cells from blood. The receptors shown here come from a man between 18 and 29 years old in good health.

In this sample, this clone turned up a few times. The rearrangement links TRBV5-1 to TRBJ1-4; D not certain. Germline CDR1 is SGHRS and CDR2 is YFSETQ. V was trimmed by 3 bases and J by 5 bases, leaving 8 bases between them. This CDR3 is built from 13 residues. The CDR3, as DNA: TGCGCCAGCAGCTCTGAGGGCAATGAAAAACTGTTTTTT. The encoded protein is CASSSEGNEKLFF.

This clone was seen a few times. This sequence joins TRBV29-1 and TRBJ1-3; D is unclear. Between the trimmed V and J ends, which lost 3 bases and 0 bases, there was a span of 6 bases. CDR3 size: 13 residues. The germline CDR1 and CDR2 sequences are SQVTM and ANQGSEA. The chain's CDR3 is CSVDSPSGNTIYF. The CDR3 DNA follows: TGCAGCGTTGACAGTCCCTCTGGAAACACCATATATTTT.

V is TRBV6-5 and J is TRBJ2-7, with a tentative D call TRBD1 (6 bases). CDR3 length: 13 residues. Germline CDR1 reads MNHEY; CDR2 reads SVGAGI. Trimming pared 6 bases from V and 1 base from J, leaving 10 bases between. CDR3 amino acids: CASSSTGSYEQYF. The CDR3 DNA sequence: TGTGCCAGCAGCTCGACAGGTTCCTACGAGCAGTACTTC.

This clone occurred a few times. The rearrangement joins TRBV7-8 to TRBJ1-2, with 7 bases lining up with TRBD1. Trimming cost V 4 bases and J 2 bases; bases outside gene matches: 13. The CDR3 spans 17 residues. Germline assignment: CDR1 SGHVS and CDR2 FQNEAQ. The CDR3, as DNA: TGTGCCAGCAGCTCGTCCCCCCAAAACAGGGGAAACTATGGCTACACCTTC. It is translated as CASSSSPQNRGNYGYTF. Supplemented by reference TRBV7-8 and TRBJ1-2, the full variable domain reads GAGVSQSPRYKVAKRGQDVALRCDPISGHVSLFWYQQALGQGPEFLTYFQNEAQLDKSGLPSDRFFAERPEGSVSTLKIQRTQQEDSAVYLCASSSSPQNRGNYGYTFGSGTRLTVV.

The chain links TRBV5-4 to TRBJ2-5, with 12 bases fitting TRBD2. Per the germline V gene, CDR1 is SGHNT and CDR2 is YYREEE (reference sequence). The CDR3 spans 16 residues. With V trimmed by 0 bases and J by 1 base, 1 base remained unmatched. The CDR3 nucleotides are TGTGCCAGCAGCTTGGGACTAGCGGGGGCCCAAGAGACCCAGTACTTC. Translation: CASSLGLAGAQETQYF.

The J gene is TRBJ2-1, the V gene TRBV4-3; 14 nucleotides agree with TRBD2. The V gene end was trimmed by 4 bases and the J gene end by 3 bases; junction bases not matched to a gene: 5. Germline assignment: CDR1 LGHNA and CDR2 YSLEER. This CDR3 is 17 amino acids long. The CDR3 reads CASSPRTSGGFYNEQFF. The CDR3 bases are TGCGCCAGCAGCCCCCGGACTAGCGGGGGGTTCTACAATGAGCAGTTCTTC.

This clone has only a few counts. The V gene is TRBV9, the J gene TRBJ1-2; the match to TRBD1 covers 8 bases. The junction had 8 bases not matched to a gene; V was cut back by 0 bases and J by 4 bases. The CDR3 loop spans 16 amino acids. The germline gives CDR1 SGDLS, CDR2 YYNGEE. For the CDR3, the DNA is TGTGCCAGCAGCGTAGCTTCCGAGGGGACAGGCTATGGCTACACCTTC. It translates to CASSVASEGTGYGYTF.

This sequence joins TRBV20-1 and TRBJ2-7; D remains unclear. Looked up from germline, CDR1 is DFQATT and CDR2 is SNEGSKA (reference sequence). Trimming removed 4 bases from V and 6 bases from J, with 10 bases in between. The CDR3 length is 11 residues. The CDR3 DNA reads TGCAGTGCTACAAGACATAGCGAGCAGTACTTC. Amino acids: CSATRHSEQYF.

There are a few counts of this clone. This rearrangement joins TRBV11-3 to TRBJ2-5, with D tentatively TRBD1 (6 bases). The CDR3 is 13 residues long. The V and J ends lost 5 bases and 5 bases respectively, with 12 bases between them. The V gene's germline CDR1 is SGHNT and CDR2 YENEEA. The CDR3 here is CASSRGQGETQYF. CDR3 coding DNA: TGTGCCAGCAGCCGAGGGCAGGGGGAGACCCAGTACTTC.

The table lists this clone with a few counts. The chain recombines TRBV28 with TRBJ2-7; D might be TRBD2 (6 bases). Germline assignment: CDR1 MDHEN and CDR2 SYDVKM. The germline V and J ends were trimmed by 7 bases and 5 bases, with 21 bases remaining between them. The CDR3 has 15 amino acids. The CDR3 DNA follows: TGTGCCAGCAACCCGATCAACGGGGGTAGAGACGAGCAGTACTTC. This translates into CASNPINGGRDEQYF.

This clone showed up just a few times. The V call is TRBV19, the J call TRBJ2-6; possibly TRBD1 for D (6 bases). Germline assignment: CDR1 LNHDA and CDR2 SQIVND (reference sequence). The CDR3 has 15 residues. V was pared by 3 bases and J by 4 bases, with 10 bases between. This CDR3 is CASSIPGAGANVLTF. In DNA, the CDR3 is TGTGCCAGTAGTATCCCAGGGGCCGGGGCCAACGTCCTGACTTTC.

The chain's CDR3 is CAWTANPGVGEKLFF. The CDR3 DNA is TGTGCCTGGACCGCCAATCCAGGGGTGGGCGAAAAACTGTTTTTT. The rearrangement uses TRBV30 and TRBJ1-4; TRBD1 might be the D (6 bases). CDR3 size: 15 residues. Germline CDR1 reads GTSNPN; CDR2 reads SVGIG (reference sequence). V shed 4 bases and J shed 8 bases, with 20 bases lying between them. Based on the CDR3 plus reference TRBV30 and TRBJ1-4, the full variable domain is SQTIHQWPATLVQPVGSPLSLECTVEGTSNPNLYWYRQAAGRGLQLLFYSVGIGQISSEVPQNLSASRPQDRQFILSSKKLLLSDSGFYLCAWTANPGVGEKLFFGSGTQLSVL.

The chain is built from TRBV30 and TRBJ1-6; D not resolved. This CDR3 is 11 amino acids long. CDR1 and CDR2 from the germline V gene are GTSNPN and SVGIG (reference sequence). The V end lost 0 bases, the J end lost 12 bases, and 6 bases lay between the germline ends. The CDR3 region has the DNA TGTGCCTGGAGTGTAGGCGGACCCCTCCACTTT. It codes for CAWSVGGPLHF. Full variable domain (missing parts from reference TRBV30 and TRBJ1-6): SQTIHQWPATLVQPVGSPLSLECTVEGTSNPNLYWYRQAAGRGLQLLFYSVGIGQISSEVPQNLSASRPQDRQFILSSKKLLLSDSGFYLCAWSVGGPLHFGNGTRLTVT.

This clone has more than one count but fewer than ten. V usage is TRBV28 and J usage is TRBJ2-7; 11 positions agree with TRBD2. Looked up from germline, CDR1 is MDHEN and CDR2 is SYDVKM. The CDR3 sequence is 16 residues long. With 4 bases clipped from V and 7 bases from J, the junction kept 12 bases outside the gene matches. This chain's CDR3 is CASSSSLAGGFGEQYF. In DNA, the CDR3 is TGTGCCAGCAGTTCCTCTTTAGCGGGGGGGTTTGGGGAGCAGTACTTC.

This clone was counted a few times. This chain uses TRBV5-1 with TRBJ2-7; 8 nucleotides agree with TRBD2. This CDR3 has 15 residues. From germline, CDR1 is SGHRS and CDR2 YFSETQ. The junction had 8 bases not matched to a gene; V was cut back by 4 bases and J by 2 bases. This chain's CDR3 is CASSPLIAGTYEQYF. DNA for the CDR3: TGCGCCAGCAGCCCCTTAATAGCGGGGACCTACGAGCAGTACTTC.